The rows below give T cell receptor beta chains drawn from one sample of a study of CD8 T cells in ankylosing spondylitis. TCRdb re-called the 5' RACE reads through MiXCR, storing one row per CDR3 protein. The profile shows 25,000 to 30,000 distinct CDR3 sequences, roughly 7.3% of them singletons. Sequencing input: blood. All receptors come from a male donor with ankylosing spondylitis or in good health (not recorded which). The CDR3 runs from the conserved cysteine through the conserved F or W. The order of the fields is clone size, J gene, D gene, V gene, CDR3 protein, CDR3 DNA. D genes are given only for firm matches. Clone size is not always given. Where it is, it says once, few, many or a class for expanded clones.

size: NA; J: TRBJ1-1; D: NA; V: TRBV29-1; CDR3: CSVARDKNTEAFF; DNA: TGCAGCGTGGCCCGGGACAAGAACACTGAAGCTTTCTTT
size: NA; J: TRBJ1-1; D: NA; V: TRBV21-1; CDR3: CASSKDPGLNTEAFF; DNA: TGTGCCAGCAGCAAAGATCCAGGGTTGAACACTGAAGCTTTCTTT
size: NA; J: TRBJ2-2; D: TRBD1; V: TRBV12-3/TRBV12-4; CDR3: CASSLGTGGVNTGELFF; DNA: TGTGCCAGCAGTTTGGGGACAGGGGGCGTGAACACCGGGGAGCTGTTTTTT
size: few; J: TRBJ2-1; D: NA; V: TRBV4-2; CDR3: CASSQVGGEGDNEQFF; DNA: TGTGCCAGCAGCCAAGTAGGGGGGGAGGGGGACAATGAGCAGTTCTTC
size: NA; J: TRBJ2-1; D: TRBD2; V: TRBV19; CDR3: CASSGRTSGHNEQFF; DNA: TGTGCCAGTAGTGGGAGGACTAGCGGGCACAATGAGCAGTTCTTC
size: many; J: TRBJ2-7; D: NA; V: TRBV25-1; CDR3: CASSGGYEQYF; DNA: TGTGCCAGCAGTGGGGGTTACGAGCAGTACTTC
size: hyperexpanded; J: TRBJ2-1; D: TRBD2; V: TRBV7-2; CDR3: CASSLIAGVDEQFF; DNA: TGTGCCAGCAGCTTAATAGCGGGAGTCGATGAGCAGTTCTTC
size: NA; J: TRBJ2-4; D: TRBD2; V: TRBV20-1; CDR3: CSARHSGSKNIQYF; DNA: TGCAGTGCTAGACATAGCGGGAGCAAAAACATTCAGTACTTC
size: few; J: TRBJ2-2; D: NA; V: TRBV20-1; CDR3: CSARRSGELFF; DNA: TGCAGTGCTAGAAGGTCCGGGGAGCTGTTTTTT
size: many; J: TRBJ2-7; D: NA; V: TRBV7-2; CDR3: CASSPAYEQYF; DNA: TGTGCCAGCAGCCCGGCCTACGAGCAGTACTTC
size: few; J: TRBJ2-1; D: NA; V: TRBV12-3/TRBV12-4; CDR3: CASSWGISSYNEQFF; DNA: TGTGCCAGCAGTTGGGGAATCAGCTCCTACAATGAGCAGTTCTTC
size: few; J: TRBJ2-1; D: NA; V: TRBV6-2/TRBV6-3; CDR3: CASKTGLSYNEQFF; DNA: TGTGCCAGCAAGACAGGCCTCTCCTACAATGAGCAGTTCTTC
size: many; J: TRBJ2-5; D: NA; V: TRBV9; CDR3: CASSGVGAGLQETQYF; DNA: TGTGCCAGCAGCGGGGTTGGGGCAGGGCTACAAGAGACCCAGTACTTC
size: NA; J: TRBJ1-4; D: NA; V: TRBV6-5; CDR3: CASSPQVTTNEKLFF; DNA: TGTGCCAGCAGCCCGCAGGTAACAACTAATGAAAAACTGTTTTTT
size: NA; J: TRBJ1-5; D: NA; V: TRBV6-6; CDR3: CASSYLDNQPQHF; DNA: TGTGCCAGCAGTTACTTAGACAATCAGCCCCAGCATTTT
size: NA; J: TRBJ2-1; D: TRBD1; V: TRBV12-3/TRBV12-4; CDR3: CASSLLRSDRGDEQFF; DNA: TGTGCCAGCAGTTTATTGAGGTCCGACAGGGGCGATGAGCAGTTCTTC
size: few; J: TRBJ2-5; D: TRBD2; V: TRBV28; CDR3: CASSISLAGGTETQYF; DNA: TGTGCCAGCAGTATATCTCTAGCGGGGGGGACGGAGACCCAGTACTTC
size: many; J: TRBJ2-3; D: NA; V: TRBV9; CDR3: CASSVASTDTQYF; DNA: TGTGCCAGCAGCGTAGCTAGCACAGATACGCAGTATTTT
size: NA; J: TRBJ1-1; D: NA; V: TRBV29-1; CDR3: CSANEDTEAFF; DNA: TGCAGCGCCAATGAGGACACTGAAGCTTTCTTT
size: many; J: TRBJ2-3; D: TRBD2; V: TRBV20-1; CDR3: CSARSSGTSGGTDTQYF; DNA: TGCAGTGCTCGCAGCTCTGGGACTAGCGGAGGCACAGATACGCAGTATTTT
size: few; J: TRBJ2-2; D: NA; V: TRBV14; CDR3: CATRVGTHTGELFF; DNA: TGTGCCACCCGGGTAGGGACCCACACCGGGGAGCTGTTTTTT
size: few; J: TRBJ2-2; D: NA; V: TRBV7-3; CDR3: CASSPRRVRNTGELFF; DNA: TGTGCCAGCAGCCCACGAAGGGTTCGGAACACCGGGGAGCTGTTTTTT
size: NA; J: TRBJ2-2; D: NA; V: TRBV12-3/TRBV12-4; CDR3: CASSLVLNTGELFF; DNA: TGTGCCAGCAGTTTGGTTCTTAACACCGGGGAGCTGTTTTTT
size: NA; J: TRBJ2-1; D: NA; V: TRBV19; CDR3: CASSTLARGGHEQFF; DNA: TGTGCCAGTAGTACCCTAGCGAGAGGGGGCCATGAGCAGTTCTTC
size: few; J: TRBJ2-6; D: NA; V: TRBV7-2; CDR3: CASSLSGAGANVLTF; DNA: TGTGCCAGCAGCTTATCCGGGGCTGGGGCCAACGTCCTGACTTTC
size: few; J: TRBJ1-4; D: TRBD1; V: TRBV4-3; CDR3: CASGQDSGTGVEKLFF; DNA: TGCGCCAGCGGCCAAGATTCCGGGACAGGGGTTGAAAAACTGTTTTTT
size: many; J: TRBJ2-1; D: NA; V: TRBV6-1; CDR3: CASSDVGASEQFF; DNA: TGTGCCAGCAGTGACGTAGGGGCTAGTGAGCAGTTCTTC
size: NA; J: TRBJ2-2; D: NA; V: TRBV20-1; CDR3: CSARGGTNTGELFF; DNA: TGCAGTGCTAGAGGGGGGACAAACACCGGGGAGCTGTTTTTT
size: many; J: TRBJ1-5; D: TRBD1; V: TRBV7-9; CDR3: CASSSEQGAAQPQHF; DNA: TGTGCCAGCAGCTCAGAGCAGGGGGCAGCTCAGCCCCAGCATTTT
size: few; J: TRBJ1-6; D: TRBD1; V: TRBV7-3; CDR3: CASSSQGGRSPLHF; DNA: TGTGCCAGCAGCTCCCAGGGGGGTCGTTCACCCCTCCACTTT
size: NA; J: TRBJ2-1; D: NA; V: TRBV7-2; CDR3: CASSSMAGSYNEQFF; DNA: TGTGCCAGCAGCTCGATGGCGGGGTCCTACAATGAGCAGTTCTTC
size: NA; J: TRBJ2-4; D: NA; V: TRBV5-1; CDR3: CASSRGLGKDIQYF; DNA: TGCGCCAGCAGTCGAGGACTTGGGAAGGACATTCAGTACTTC
size: few; J: TRBJ1-1; D: NA; V: TRBV30; CDR3: CAWGDPEAFF; DNA: TGTGCCTGGGGCGACCCCGAAGCTTTCTTT
size: few; J: TRBJ2-3; D: NA; V: TRBV20-1; CDR3: CSATGGGTDTQYF; DNA: TGCAGTGCCACCGGGGGCGGGACAGATACGCAGTATTTT
size: few; J: TRBJ2-1; D: NA; V: TRBV28; CDR3: CASSLWAGASNEQFF; DNA: TGTGCCAGCAGTTTATGGGCAGGGGCTTCCAATGAGCAGTTCTTC
size: few; J: TRBJ2-3; D: TRBD1; V: TRBV5-1; CDR3: CASSPRQGTTDTQYF; DNA: TGCGCCAGCAGCCCAAGACAGGGAACCACAGATACGCAGTATTTT
size: many; J: TRBJ2-1; D: TRBD1; V: TRBV7-9; CDR3: CASSSPFRTGGWDEQFF; DNA: TGTGCCAGCAGCTCCCCTTTTCGGACAGGGGGATGGGATGAGCAGTTCTTC
size: NA; J: TRBJ1-1; D: NA; V: TRBV27; CDR3: CASSPGWVGDTEAFF; DNA: TGTGCCAGCAGTCCCGGATGGGTAGGGGACACTGAAGCTTTCTTT
size: few; J: TRBJ1-1; D: NA; V: TRBV2; CDR3: CASSEEMGRFF; DNA: TGTGCCAGCAGTGAAGAGATGGGCCGATTCTTT
size: few; J: TRBJ2-2; D: TRBD2; V: TRBV5-1; CDR3: CASSSGLAGERTGELFF; DNA: TGCGCCAGCAGCTCGGGACTAGCGGGGGAGAGGACCGGGGAGCTGTTTTTT
size: many; J: TRBJ2-1; D: NA; V: TRBV27; CDR3: CASSLRGALNEQFF; DNA: TGTGCCAGCAGTTTAAGGGGGGCCCTCAATGAGCAGTTCTTC
size: many; J: TRBJ2-1; D: NA; V: TRBV6-5; CDR3: CASSLAALDEQFF; DNA: TGTGCCAGCAGTTTAGCAGCCTTAGATGAGCAGTTCTTC
size: many; J: TRBJ2-1; D: TRBD2; V: TRBV6-4; CDR3: CASSGRSGGNEQFF; DNA: TGTGCCAGCAGTGGGCGTAGCGGGGGTAATGAGCAGTTCTTC
size: few; J: TRBJ2-4; D: NA; V: TRBV5-4; CDR3: CASSLQGDVDIQYF; DNA: TGTGCCAGCAGCTTGCAAGGGGATGTAGACATTCAGTACTTC
size: few; J: TRBJ1-1; D: NA; V: TRBV12-3/TRBV12-4; CDR3: CASSFLDRSRGEAFF; DNA: TGTGCCAGCAGTTTCCTCGACAGGTCCCGGGGTGAAGCTTTCTTT
size: few; J: TRBJ2-3; D: TRBD2; V: TRBV6-2/TRBV6-3; CDR3: CASSFSRLAGDEDTQYF; DNA: TGTGCCAGCAGTTTCAGTCGACTAGCGGGAGATGAAGATACGCAGTATTTT
size: few; J: TRBJ1-6; D: TRBD1; V: TRBV2; CDR3: CASGGRDRRNSPLHF; DNA: TGTGCCAGCGGAGGCCGGGACAGGCGAAATTCCCCCCTCCACTTT
size: few; J: TRBJ1-3; D: NA; V: TRBV5-1; CDR3: CASSLEDPSGNTIYF; DNA: TGCGCCAGCAGCTTGGAGGACCCCTCTGGAAACACCATATATTTT
size: few; J: TRBJ2-5; D: NA; V: TRBV3-1; CDR3: CASRGVTQETQYF; DNA: TGTGCCAGCAGGGGGGTAACTCAAGAGACCCAGTACTTC
size: NA; J: TRBJ1-5; D: NA; V: TRBV27; CDR3: CASKETRSNQPQHF; DNA: TGTGCCAGCAAAGAGACCCGTAGCAATCAGCCCCAGCATTTT
size: NA; J: TRBJ2-3; D: TRBD2; V: TRBV29-1; CDR3: CSVEGLAGERGDTQYF; DNA: TGCAGCGTTGAGGGACTAGCGGGAGAGAGAGGAGATACGCAGTATTTT
size: NA; J: TRBJ1-6; D: NA; V: TRBV27; CDR3: CASSLSLQDYYNSPLHF; DNA: TGTGCCAGCAGTTTGTCCCTCCAGGACTACTATAATTCACCCCTCCACTTT
size: NA; J: TRBJ1-5; D: TRBD1; V: TRBV20-1; CDR3: CSAEGADQPQHF; DNA: TGCAGTGCGGAGGGGGCGGATCAGCCCCAGCATTTT
size: few; J: TRBJ2-5; D: NA; V: TRBV7-9; CDR3: CASSFLGTGQETQYF; DNA: TGTGCCAGCAGCTTTCTGGGGACGGGGCAAGAGACCCAGTACTTC